This T cell receptor beta chain is drawn from a study of blood T cells in healthy people across ages. Study findings and constraints: Without sorted subsets, naive and antigen-experienced compartments could not be conclusively compared. The study lacked donor CMV status, which possibly confounded expanded clonotype changes.

The CDR3 runs to 14 residues. V lost 5 bases to trimming and J lost 1 base; unmatched junction nucleotides: 4. CDR1 and CDR2 from the germline V gene are DFQATT and SNEGSKA (reference sequence). This clonotype was seen more than once but under ten times. Its antigen is unknown. Combining a sample-barcoded 5' primer with a J-beta primer mix, a second PCR ran for 7 to 11 cycles. All cDNA molecules were each tagged by a template-switch adaptor with 12 random nucleotides. A single record per CDR3 protein comes from TCRdb applying MiXCR to the 5' RACE reads. The sample records 800,000 to 950,000 distinct CDR3 sequences, roughly 34% being singletons.

The clonotype comes from a man younger than 35 in good health. The sample taken for sequencing was blood. The chain has TRBV20-1 and TRBJ2-3; TRBD2 aligns across 9 bases. As DNA, the CDR3 is TGCAGTGCTGCTAGCGGGGTGGGCACAGATACGCAGTATTTT. Encoded protein: CSAASGVGTDTQYF.